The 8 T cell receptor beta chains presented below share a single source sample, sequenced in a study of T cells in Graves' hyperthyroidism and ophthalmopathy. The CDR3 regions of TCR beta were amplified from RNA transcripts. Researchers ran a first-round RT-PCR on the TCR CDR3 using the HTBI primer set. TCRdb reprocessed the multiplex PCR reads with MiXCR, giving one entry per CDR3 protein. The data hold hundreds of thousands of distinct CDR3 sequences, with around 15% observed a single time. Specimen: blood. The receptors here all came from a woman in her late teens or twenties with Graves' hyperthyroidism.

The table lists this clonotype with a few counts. DNA for the CDR3: TGCGCCAGCAGCTATACCGGGACAGGGGGCACCTATAATTCACCCCTCCACTTT. Translating gives CASSYTGTGGTYNSPLHF. The rearrangement uses TRBV5-1 and TRBJ1-6; 12 bases agree with TRBD1. This CDR3 contains 18 residues. Germline CDR1 is SGHRS and CDR2 is YFSETQ. Trimming at V came to 3 bases and at J to 2 bases, leaving 6 bases not matched to a gene.

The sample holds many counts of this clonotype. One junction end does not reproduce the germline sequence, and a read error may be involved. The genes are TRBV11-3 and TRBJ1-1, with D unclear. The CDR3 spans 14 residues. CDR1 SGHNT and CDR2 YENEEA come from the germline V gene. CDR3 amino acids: CASSLTEMNIEAFF. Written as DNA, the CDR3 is TGTGCCAGCAGCTTAACAGAGATGAACATTGAAGCTTTCTTT.

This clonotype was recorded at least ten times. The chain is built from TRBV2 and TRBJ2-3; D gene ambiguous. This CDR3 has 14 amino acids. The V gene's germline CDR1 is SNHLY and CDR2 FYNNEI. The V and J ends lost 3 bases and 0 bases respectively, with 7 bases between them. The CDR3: CASSDLTSTDTQYF. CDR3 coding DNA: TGTGCCAGCAGTGACCTGACCAGCACAGATACGCAGTATTTT.

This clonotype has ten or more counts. The CDR3 sequence: CASSLTSVVGELFF. The CDR3 nucleotides read TGCGCCAGCAGCTTGACTAGCGTCGTCGGGGAGCTGTTTTTT. The chain uses TRBV5-1 and TRBJ2-2, with 7 bases identical to TRBD2. Per the germline V gene, CDR1 is SGHRS and CDR2 is YFSETQ. V shed 1 base, J shed 7 bases, and the junction held 4 bases outside the gene matches. The CDR3 covers 14 residues. Full variable domain (rest looked up from reference TRBV5-1 and TRBJ2-2): KAGVTQTPRYLIKTRGQQVTLSCSPISGHRSVSWYQQTPGQGLQFLFEYFSETQRNKGNFPGRFSGRQFSNSRSEMNVSTLELGDSALYLCASSLTSVVGELFFGEGSRLTVL.

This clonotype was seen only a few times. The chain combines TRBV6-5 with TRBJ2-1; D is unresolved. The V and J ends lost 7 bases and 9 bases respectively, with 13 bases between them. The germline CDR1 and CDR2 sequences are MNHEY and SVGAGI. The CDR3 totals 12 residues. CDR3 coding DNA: TGTGCCAGCATTAATTTCTTTGGTGAGCAGTTCTTC. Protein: CASINFFGEQFF.

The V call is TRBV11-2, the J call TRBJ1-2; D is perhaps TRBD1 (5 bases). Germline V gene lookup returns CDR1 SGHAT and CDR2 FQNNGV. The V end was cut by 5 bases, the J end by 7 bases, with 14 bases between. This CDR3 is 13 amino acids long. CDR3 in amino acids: CASSPLPGAGYTF. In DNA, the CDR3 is TGTGCCAGCAGCCCACTTCCCGGGGCTGGCTACACCTTC.

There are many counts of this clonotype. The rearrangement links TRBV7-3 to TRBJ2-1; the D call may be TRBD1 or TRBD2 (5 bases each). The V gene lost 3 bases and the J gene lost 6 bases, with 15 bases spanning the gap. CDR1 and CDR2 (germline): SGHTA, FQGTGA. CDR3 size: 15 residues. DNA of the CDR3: TGTGCCAGCAGCTTGCCGGGACCTTACGCCAATGAGCAGTTCTTC. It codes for CASSLPGPYANEQFF.

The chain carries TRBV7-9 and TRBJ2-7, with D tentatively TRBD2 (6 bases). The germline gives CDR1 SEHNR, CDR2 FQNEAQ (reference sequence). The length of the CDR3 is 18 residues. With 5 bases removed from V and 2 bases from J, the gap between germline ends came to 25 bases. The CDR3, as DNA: TGTGCCAGCAGCGCCCAGGAGGGGCAACGGGAGAACACCTACGAGCAGTACTTC. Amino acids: CASSAQEGQRENTYEQYF.